This TCR beta chain stems from a study of CD8 T cells in ankylosing spondylitis. Study-wide points: Matched ankylosing spondylitis synovial fluid reportedly contained a significantly enriched population of disease-linked clones. Clones that were linked to disease were CD8+ and were relatively rare in peripheral blood.

TCRdb fed the 5' RACE reads into MiXCR, producing one record per CDR3 protein. The table includes 150,000 or so distinct CDR3 sequences, 25% to 35% detected once. As to this clonotype: Its target is not known.

V was clipped by 1 base and J by 0 bases, with 10 bases between them. Germline CDR1 reads MNHNS; CDR2 reads SASEGT. This CDR3 is built from 16 residues. The source material was synovial fluid, either unsorted or a sorted T cell fraction (not recorded which). V usage is TRBV6-1 and J usage is TRBJ2-1, with D hard to call. This TCR was sampled from a male donor with ankylosing spondylitis. The DNA for the CDR3 is TGTGCCAGCAGTGAAGTTGGGTCACGCTCCTACAATGAGCAGTTCTTC. This sequence encodes CASSEVGSRSYNEQFF.